This TCR beta chain was sequenced for a study of blood T cell repertoires in COVID-19. Produced via immunoSEQ multiplex PCR; TCRdb's table is partial and in-frame only. The data show 200,000 or so clones, 79% seen once. V was shortened by 1 base and J by 9 bases, with 7 bases between the two germline ends. The length of the CDR3 is 13 residues. The germline gives CDR1 LGHNA, CDR2 YSLEER. The V call is TRBV4-3, the J call TRBJ1-6; D uncertain. This receptor was obtained from a man between 60 and 75 years old with active or convalescent COVID-19. The source material was peripheral blood. CDR3 amino acids: CASSQGPGSPLHF. The CDR3 coding sequence is TGCGCCAGCAGCCAAGGCCCAGGTTCACCCCTCCACTTT.